This T cell receptor (beta chain) was profiled in a study of blood T cell repertoires in COVID-19. Study context: The samples span acute and convalescent COVID-19 from the United States, Italy and Spain. T cells, B-cell-depleted T cells, or PBMCs provided the cDNA or gDNA that served as material.

In the authors' workflow: The assay estimated nucleated cells by amplifying reference gene primers. Sequenced by immunoSEQ multiplex PCR; TCRdb stores in-frame clones only, minus some. That table gives V, J and clone size, and the DNA gave D and trimming. The top ten hold approximately 5.9% of the sample, which has 260,000 or so clones, about four fifths seen once. This clonotype was sampled from a man aged 80 or over with acute or convalescent COVID-19. Sequencing was done on a sample of peripheral blood.

This CDR3 reads CASSKTPSGKLFF. CDR3 DNA: TGTGCCAGCAGCAAAACCCCATCAGGAAAACTGTTTTTT. The chain combines TRBV28 with TRBJ1-4; the D is unclear. The CDR3 covers 13 residues. The V gene lost 6 bases and the J gene lost 10 bases, with 15 bases spanning the gap. Germline-derived CDR1 and CDR2 are MDHEN and SYDVKM.